One T cell receptor (beta chain) is described in this entry. Antigen: not known. This entry comes from a study of CD8+ T cells in alopecia areata. Study summary: Severity in treated patients was scored by percentage of scalp area affected.

Stated treatment: oral pan-JAK inhibitor, 5-10 mg twice daily. It was cDNA, reverse transcribed from extracted RNA, that served as the sequencing template. TCRdb's copy holds only in-frame clones and misses some; the assay was immunoSEQ multiplex PCR. The table includes fewer than 250,000 clones, roughly 60% detected once. General study points: There were many expanded lesional clones persisting in scalp and blood during tofacitinib. Sequences from scalp samples also cover resident alphabeta T cells of normal skin.

The germline CDR1 and CDR2 sequences are SGDLS and YYNGEE. V lost 0 bases and J 6 bases, leaving 9 bases between the germline ends. The CDR3 spans 13 residues. Sequencing was performed on CD4+ T cells sorted from blood, taken at week 24, from a patient treated with tofacitinib. The clonotype comes from a human donor with alopecia areata. The rearrangement joins TRBV9 to TRBJ1-2; weak D call: TRBD1 (5 bases). CDR3 protein: CASSVAGSHGYTF. DNA for the CDR3: TGTGCCAGCAGCGTAGCAGGGTCCCATGGCTACACCTTC.